The 17 T cell receptor beta chains listed next were all sequenced from one sample in a study of T cell repertoires in cytomegalovirus infection. TCRdb re-derived calls from the reads in MiXCR, one entry per CDR3 protein. The profile shows around 350,000 distinct CDR3 sequences, 15% to 20% of them singletons. Input material: PBMCs. These receptors were obtained from a human donor in good health (CMV status not recorded). Some clones in this sample may be carry-over from other donors' samples.

About this clonotype itself: The junction departs from germline at one end; a sequencing error may be responsible. This chain links TRBV18 with TRBJ2-1; 9 bases are shared with TRBD2. This CDR3 has 16 residues. Germline CDR1 and CDR2: KGHSH and LQKENI. The CDR3 DNA is TGTGCCAGCTCCCCACCTTTGAGCGGGAGGATCTATGAGCAGTTCTTC. Protein: CASSPPLSGRIYEQFF.

Turning to this clonotype: A read error may be the cause here, since a much bigger clone is one base away. Without the conserved terminal phenylalanine or tryptophan, this CDR3 likely stems from a read error. The chain joins TRBV28 to TRBJ2-5; 9 positions agree with TRBD2. Germline CDR1 MDHEN, CDR2 SYDVKM. There are 13 residues in the CDR3. J was trimmed by 5 bases and V by 7 bases; bases with no gene match: 5. CDR3 bases: TGTGCCAGCATGAGTAGCGGGAGTGAGACCCAGTACATC. This gives the protein CASMSSGSETQYI.

The CDR3 DNA reads as TGTGCCAGCAGTCCCGAACGGAGTGAGCAGTTCTTC. Translation gives CASSPERSEQFF. The V gene is TRBV12-3 or TRBV12-4, the J gene TRBJ2-1; unclear D gene. The CDR3 is made up of 12 amino acids. Trimming shortened V by 5 bases and J by 9 bases, and 11 bases separated the two germline ends.

This clonotype occurred many times. The V call is TRBV7-2, the J call TRBJ2-1; 15 bases map to TRBD2. CDR3 length equals 15 residues. Germline lookup yields CDR1 SGHTA and CDR2 FQGNSA. V lost 5 bases to trimming and J lost 6 bases; unmatched junction nucleotides: 2. The CDR3 loop is CASSAGLAGGNEQFF. CDR3 bases: TGTGCCAGCAGCGCGGGACTAGCGGGAGGCAATGAGCAGTTCTTC.

CDR3 sequence reads: CASSAIRGNYHTQYF. Written as DNA, the CDR3 is TGTGCCAGCAGCGCCATTCGGGGCAACTACCATACGCAGTATTTT. This chain links TRBV7-8 with TRBJ2-3; D is tentatively TRBD1 or TRBD2 (5 bases each). CDR3 size: 15 residues. The germline V gene encodes CDR1 SGHVS and CDR2 FQNEAQ. V lost 5 bases, J lost 7 bases, and 19 bases lay in between.

Notes on this clonotype: A much bigger clone sits one base away, suggesting this may be a read error. This rearrangement joins TRBV27 to TRBJ2-5; a possible D gene is TRBD2 (7 bases). Germline CDR1 reads MNHEY; CDR2 reads SMNVEV (reference sequence). This CDR3 contains 14 residues. The CDR3 reads CASSRTGGDEIQYF. CDR3 nucleotide sequence: TGTGCCAGCAGTCGAACGGGGGGCGATGAGATCCAGTACTTC.

This clonotype was seen many times. V and J are TRBV7-2 and TRBJ1-2, with TRBD1 matching 10 bases. J was trimmed by 8 bases and V by 2 bases; bases with no gene match: 8. The CDR3 is 15 amino acids. Germline CDR1 reads SGHTA; CDR2 reads FQGNSA. The CDR3, as DNA: TGTGCCAGCAGCTTATGGGTCGGGACAGGGGACGGCTACACCTTC. It codes for CASSLWVGTGDGYTF.

This clonotype occurred a few times. The rearrangement links TRBV18 to TRBJ1-4; 10 bases fit TRBD1. The CDR3 runs to 15 residues. The germline V gene encodes CDR1 KGHSH and CDR2 LQKENI. J was trimmed by 8 bases and V by 3 bases; bases with no gene match: 6. The CDR3 DNA follows: TGTGCCAGCTCACCGCGGACAGGGGGGCCCGAAAAACTGTTTTTT. Protein sequence: CASSPRTGGPEKLFF.

Concerning this clonotype: Likely a read error: the CDR3 ends without its conserved phenylalanine or tryptophan. V usage is TRBV7-2 and J usage is TRBJ2-5; 16 positions match TRBD2. Germline loops: CDR1 SGHTA, CDR2 FQGNSA. Trimming removed 5 bases from V and 0 bases from J; junction bases left unmatched: 12. CDR3 size: 20 residues. CDR3 in amino acids: CASSHALVGLAGGYQETQYV. CDR3 in DNA: TGTGCCAGCAGCCATGCCCTTGTGGGACTAGCGGGGGGGTACCAAGAGACCCAGTACGTC.

In its sample, this clonotype was seen many times. The rearrangement links TRBV7-6 to TRBJ2-7; D may correspond to TRBD1 or TRBD2 (6 bases each). Germline V gene sequence: CDR1 SGHVS, CDR2 FNYEAQ. The V end was cut by 2 bases, the J end by 6 bases, with 14 bases between. The CDR3 extends over 14 amino acids. The CDR3 DNA sequence: TGTGCCAGCAGCTTAAAGAGCGGAGGGGGCGAGCAGTACTTC. The encoded protein is CASSLKSGGGEQYF.

The rearrangement links TRBV20-1 to TRBJ2-6; possibly TRBD2 for D (6 bases). V was clipped by 3 bases and J by 3 bases, with 12 bases between them. The CDR3 totals 15 residues. Looked up from germline, CDR1 is DFQATT and CDR2 is SNEGSKA (reference sequence). CDR3 sequence (DNA): TGCAGTGCTAGTCGTGTGCGGGATGGGGCCAACGTCCTGACTTTC. It specifies CSASRVRDGANVLTF.

In its sample, this clonotype was seen many times. V gene TRBV15 combines with J gene TRBJ2-7; D not certain. This CDR3 has 14 amino acids. From germline, CDR1 is LNHNV and CDR2 YYDKDF (reference sequence). V was shortened by 0 bases and J by 5 bases, with 11 bases between the two germline ends. CDR3 protein: CATSREPRQNEQYF. The CDR3 region has the DNA TGTGCCACCAGCAGAGAACCCAGGCAGAACGAGCAGTACTTC.

V is TRBV2 and J is TRBJ2-5; D ambiguous. V shed 1 base and J shed 2 bases, with 5 bases lying between them. The V gene's germline CDR1 is SNHLY and CDR2 FYNNEI. This CDR3 region has 13 residues. CDR3 sequence (DNA): TGTGCCAGCAGTGAAGGTTTGCAAGAGACCCAGTACTTC. As protein: CASSEGLQETQYF.

The chain has TRBV6-1 and TRBJ1-1; D gene uncertain. The V gene lost 2 bases and the J gene lost 8 bases, with 15 bases spanning the gap. The CDR3 is 14 amino acids. Per the germline V gene, CDR1 is MNHNS and CDR2 is SASEGT. The CDR3 loop reads CASSEFRTDSEAFF. The CDR3, as DNA: TGTGCCAGCAGTGAATTTCGGACGGATAGCGAAGCTTTCTTT.

This chain connects TRBV11-2 to TRBJ2-1, with TRBD2 as a possible D gene (6 bases). The germline gives CDR1 SGHAT, CDR2 FQNNGV. CDR3 size: 12 residues. The germline V and J ends were trimmed by 5 bases and 9 bases, with 11 bases remaining between them. For the CDR3, the DNA is TGTGCCAGCAGCCCTGGAGGGACTGAGCAGTTCTTC. It translates to CASSPGGTEQFF. Together with reference TRBV11-2 and TRBJ2-1, the CDR3 gives the full variable domain: EAGVAQSPRYKIIEKRQSVAFWCNPISGHATLYWYQQILGQGPKLLIQFQNNGVVDDSQLPKDRFSAERLKGVDSTLKIQPAKLEDSAVYLCASSPGGTEQFFGPGTRLTVL.

J is TRBJ2-1 and V is TRBV6-2 or TRBV6-3; 9 bases map to TRBD1. Germline V gene data show CDR1 as MNHEY and CDR2 as SVGEGT. Germline trimming cut 0 bases from V and 4 bases from J; bases unmatched to any gene: 1. The CDR3 is 15 amino acids. The DNA of the CDR3 is TGTGCCAGCAGTTACTCAGGACAGGGGTACAATGAGCAGTTCTTC. This gives the protein CASSYSGQGYNEQFF.

The sample holds many counts of this clonotype. The chain combines TRBV7-2 with TRBJ2-5; D remains unclear. V gave up 5 bases and J gave up 2 bases, with 6 bases separating them. Germline assignment: CDR1 SGHTA and CDR2 FQGNSA. The CDR3 has 12 residues. The chain's CDR3 is CASSRMQETQYF. As DNA, the CDR3 is TGTGCCAGCAGCCGCATGCAAGAGACCCAGTACTTC.